This TCR beta chain was captured by sequencing in a study of beta chain features in type 1 diabetes. The study, taken as a whole, reports: High TCR expression in some cells could lead to their over-representation in cDNA sequencing. TCRB CDR3 length was moderately but significantly reduced in all four CD4+ subsets of Type 1 diabetes patients.

Every isolated RNA sample was fully reverse transcribed, so sequencing captured expressed TCRB transcripts. Generated by immunoSEQ multiplex PCR, the TCRdb table keeps only in-frame clones and is missing some. The table records a few hundred thousand clones, about a sixth of them present only once. For this clone: Its specificity is unknown.

This clonotype was obtained from a man aged 25 to 40 with type 1 diabetes. The sample taken for sequencing was naive CD4+ T cells from blood.

In DNA form, the CDR3 reads TGTGCCAGCAGCGACGGACCGGGAGAGAGAAACACTGAAGCTTTCTTT. The encoded protein is CASSDGPGERNTEAFF. V usage is TRBV9 and J usage is TRBJ1-1; D uncertain. The V and J ends lost 3 bases and 2 bases respectively, with 17 bases between them. The CDR3 is 16 amino acids. CDR1 and CDR2 from the germline V gene are SGDLS and YYNGEE.